This entry features one T cell receptor beta chain sequence. Antigen specificity is unknown. Other DNA variants within this sample encode the same CDR3. This sample was taken from a study of cytomegalovirus exposure and HLA in healthy donors. Broader study findings: Reports showed the classifier diagnosing cytomegalovirus status with high specificity and sensitivity. First-cohort TCR clusters were later found to tend to co-occur in the 120 or so validation repertoires.

This CDR3 is built from 14 residues. V trimming: 2 bases; J trimming: 7 bases; junction bases outside the gene matches: 2. Germline V lookup: CDR1 SGHDT, CDR2 YYEEEE. Profiling relied on immunoSEQ multiplex PCR, and the TCRdb table lists in-frame clones only, not all of them. The sample lists approximately 99,000 clones; 90% to 97% were seen once. Sequenced material: PBMCs. The chain carries TRBV5-6 and TRBJ2-1; 11 nucleotides align to TRBD1. This TCR was recovered from a woman in her late teens or twenties in good health and CMV-seronegative. The CDR3 is CASSFGTGGNEQFF. The CDR3 nucleotides read TGTGCCAGCAGCTTCGGGACAGGGGGAAATGAGCAGTTCTTC.